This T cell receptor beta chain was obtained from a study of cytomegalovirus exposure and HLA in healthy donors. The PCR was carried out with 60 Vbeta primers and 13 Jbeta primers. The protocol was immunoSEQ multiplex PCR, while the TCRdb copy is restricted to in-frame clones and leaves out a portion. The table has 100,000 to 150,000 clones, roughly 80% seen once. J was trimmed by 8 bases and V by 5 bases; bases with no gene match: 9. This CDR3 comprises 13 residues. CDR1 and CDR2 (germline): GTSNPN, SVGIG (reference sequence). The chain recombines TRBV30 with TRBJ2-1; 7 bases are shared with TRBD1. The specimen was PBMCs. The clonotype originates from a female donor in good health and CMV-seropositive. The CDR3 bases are TGTGCCTGGGGGGGACAGACTTTCGATGAGCAGTTCTTC. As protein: CAWGGQTFDEQFF.